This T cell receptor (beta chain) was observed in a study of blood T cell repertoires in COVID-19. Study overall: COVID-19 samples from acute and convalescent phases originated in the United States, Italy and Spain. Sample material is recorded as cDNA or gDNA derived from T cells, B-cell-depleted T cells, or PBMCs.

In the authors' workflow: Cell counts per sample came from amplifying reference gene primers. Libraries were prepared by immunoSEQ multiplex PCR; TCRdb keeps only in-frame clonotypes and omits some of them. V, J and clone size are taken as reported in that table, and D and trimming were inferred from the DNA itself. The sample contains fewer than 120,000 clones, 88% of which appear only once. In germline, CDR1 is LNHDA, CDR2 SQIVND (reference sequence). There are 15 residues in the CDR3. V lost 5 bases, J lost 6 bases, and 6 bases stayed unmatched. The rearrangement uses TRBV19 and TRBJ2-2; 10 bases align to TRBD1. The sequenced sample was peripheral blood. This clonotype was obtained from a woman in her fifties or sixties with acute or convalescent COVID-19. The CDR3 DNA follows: TGTGCCAGTAGTTCTCGGACAGGGGGATCCGGGGAGCTGTTTTTT. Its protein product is CASSSRTGGSGELFF.